A selection of T cell receptor beta chains follows, all from one sample in a study of blood T cell repertoires in COVID-19. Measured with immunoSEQ multiplex PCR; TCRdb has only the in-frame clones, and not every one. The sample contains 150,000 to 200,000 clones, roughly 90% of which appear only once. Sequencing used PBMCs or T cells enriched from blood (not recorded which). The source of these receptors is a woman aged 18-29 years who had recovered from COVID-19. CDR3s include the opening cysteine and the closing phenylalanine or tryptophan. A D gene is named only where the DNA matches it firmly. Clone size is stated in some rows and not others, as once, few, many or a class when expanded.

v_call	d_call	j_call	cdr3_length	clone_size	cdr3_aa	cdr3_nt
TRBV4-1	TRBD2	TRBJ2-1	16	.	CASSQIAGGSYNEQFF	TGCGCCAGCAGCCAAATAGCGGGGGGCTCCTACAATGAGCAGTTCTTC
TRBV19	TRBD1	TRBJ1-5	14	.	CASKDRVGNQPQHF	TGTGCCAGTAAAGACAGGGTAGGCAATCAGCCCCAGCATTTT
TRBV6-5	.	TRBJ2-6	14	.	CASHGAGGKDVLTF	TGTGCCAGCCATGGGGCAGGGGGGAAAGACGTCCTGACTTTC
TRBV4-1	TRBD2	TRBJ2-1	16	.	CASSPYTSGGAYEQFF	TGCGCCAGCAGTCCCTATACTAGCGGGGGGGCATATGAGCAGTTCTTC
TRBV5-6	TRBD1	TRBJ1-2	14	.	CASSGDRALYGYTF	TGTGCCAGCAGCGGGGACAGGGCTCTTTATGGCTACACCTTC
TRBV30	.	TRBJ2-7	10	.	CAWGSYEQYF	TGTGCCTGGGGGAGCTACGAGCAGTACTTC
TRBV28	TRBD1	TRBJ1-1	14	.	CASRSGGPNTEAFF	TGTGCCAGCAGGTCAGGGGGCCCGAACACTGAAGCTTTCTTT
TRBV19	TRBD1	TRBJ1-6	15	.	CASSIPGQDNSPLHF	TGTGCCAGTAGTATACCGGGACAGGATAATTCACCCCTCCACTTT
TRBV6-1	TRBD1	TRBJ2-1	18	few	CASSGSKGQGSSYNEQFF	TGTGCCAGCAGTGGGTCGAAGGGACAGGGGAGCTCCTACAATGAGCAGTTCTTC
TRBV4-1	.	TRBJ1-4	16	.	CASSQESSATNEKMFF	TGCGCCAGCAGCCAAGAGAGCTCTGCAACTAATGAAAAAATGTTTTTT
TRBV28	TRBD1	TRBJ1-2	14	.	CASSLEGQGGGYTF	TGTGCCAGCAGTTTAGAGGGACAGGGCGGAGGCTACACCTTC
TRBV27	TRBD1	TRBJ1-2	14	.	CASRGTGASNGYTF	TGTGCCAGCAGAGGGACAGGGGCAAGCAATGGCTACACCTTC
TRBV19	TRBD1	TRBJ1-5	13	.	CASSDREDQPQHF	TGTGCCAGTAGCGACAGGGAGGATCAGCCCCAGCATTTT
TRBV5-4	.	TRBJ1-1	11	.	CASSFGDEAFF	TGTGCCAGCAGCTTCGGGGATGAAGCTTTCTTT
TRBV3-1/TRBV3-2	TRBD1	TRBJ1-2	15	.	CASSRSLGQYYGYTF	TGTGCCAGCAGCCGATCGTTGGGACAGTACTATGGCTACACCTTC
TRBV9	.	TRBJ2-2	14	.	CASSGEVYTGELFF	TGTGCCAGCAGCGGCGAAGTTTACACCGGGGAGCTGTTTTTT
TRBV27	.	TRBJ1-6	16	.	CASSLSYTDYNSPLHF	TGTGCCAGCAGTTTATCGTATACTGATTATAATTCACCCCTCCACTTT
TRBV24-1	TRBD1	TRBJ1-1	17	.	CATSEQRDRPMNTEAFF	TGTGCCACCAGTGAACAAAGGGACAGACCCATGAACACTGAAGCTTTCTTT
TRBV7-9	TRBD1	TRBJ1-4	14	.	CASSPQGAGEKLFF	TGTGCCAGCAGCCCGCAGGGGGCGGGTGAAAAACTGTTTTTT
TRBV7-9	.	TRBJ2-6	16	.	CASSLVGGSGANVLTF	TGTGCCAGCAGCTTAGTCGGGGGCTCTGGGGCCAACGTCCTGACTTTC
TRBV6-2/TRBV6-3	TRBD1	TRBJ1-2	15	few	CASSYSPDRDYGYTF	TGTGCCAGCAGTTACAGTCCGGACAGGGACTATGGCTACACCTTC
TRBV5-1	.	TRBJ2-7	15	once	CASSLFYGGGHEQYF	TGCGCCAGCAGCTTGTTTTACGGGGGAGGCCACGAGCAGTACTTC
TRBV6-5	.	TRBJ2-5	16	.	CASSYRGGGYQETQYF	TGTGCCAGCAGTTACAGGGGTGGGGGGTACCAAGAGACCCAGTACTTC
TRBV6-2/TRBV6-3	TRBD2	TRBJ2-1	15	.	CASSYSLAGGNEQFF	TGTGCCAGCAGTTACTCACTAGCGGGGGGGAATGAGCAGTTCTTC
TRBV19	.	TRBJ2-1	16	.	CASSITGLSSYNEQFF	TGTGCCAGTAGTATAACAGGGCTCAGCTCCTACAATGAGCAGTTCTTC
TRBV30	.	TRBJ1-1	12	.	CAWSVRGTEAFF	TGTGCCTGGAGTGTACGGGGGACTGAAGCTTTCTTT
TRBV7-9	TRBD1	TRBJ1-2	15	once	CASSPRQGANYGYTF	TGTGCCAGCAGCCCCCGACAGGGAGCGAACTATGGCTACACCTTC
TRBV4-2	.	TRBJ2-7	14	few	CASSQGEAYYEQYF	TGTGCCAGCAGCCAAGGGGAGGCGTACTACGAGCAGTACTTC
TRBV24-1	.	TRBJ1-2	15	.	CATSDPDSPNYGYTF	TGTGCCACCAGTGACCCGGACAGCCCTAACTATGGCTACACCTTC
TRBV13	.	TRBJ2-1	16	.	CASSIFGRNKNNEQFF	TGTGCCAGCAGCATTTTCGGGAGAAACAAGAACAATGAGCAGTTCTTC
TRBV7-9	TRBD1	TRBJ1-2	14	.	CASSLIQGAAGYTF	TGTGCCAGCAGCCTAATACAGGGGGCAGCAGGCTACACCTTC
TRBV28	TRBD1	TRBJ1-2	14	.	CASSSGQGASGYTF	TGTGCCAGCAGTTCCGGACAGGGGGCAAGTGGCTACACCTTC
TRBV28	TRBD1	TRBJ1-1	15	.	CASSPRTGGGTEAFF	TGTGCCAGCAGTCCTCGGACAGGGGGGGGCACTGAAGCTTTCTTT
TRBV6-5	.	TRBJ2-2	11	.	CASEGTGELFF	TGTGCCAGCGAGGGCACCGGGGAGCTGTTTTTT
TRBV6-5	.	TRBJ1-1	15	once	CASSYRSREDTEAFF	TGTGCCAGCAGCTACAGATCCCGGGAGGACACTGAAGCTTTCTTT
TRBV7-6	TRBD1	TRBJ1-6	19	few	CASSPSAGTGGRWNSPLHF	TGTGCCAGCAGCCCCTCCGCTGGGACAGGGGGCAGGTGGAATTCACCCCTCCACTTT
TRBV5-1	.	TRBJ2-7	15	.	CASSLGFQGRYEQYF	TGCGCCAGCAGCTTGGGGTTCCAGGGTAGGTACGAGCAGTACTTC
TRBV9	TRBD2	TRBJ2-3	15	.	CASSVTSGGADTQYF	TGTGCCAGCAGCGTGACTAGCGGGGGGGCAGATACGCAGTATTTT
TRBV27	.	TRBJ1-1	13	.	CASSLSIGLGAFF	TGTGCCAGCAGTTTATCGATCGGACTCGGGGCTTTCTTT
TRBV19	.	TRBJ1-2	12	.	CASSTRYYGYTF	TGTGCCAGTAGTACTCGCTATTATGGCTACACCTTC
TRBV11-2	.	TRBJ2-1	15	.	CASSEGGGTYNEQFF	TGTGCCAGCAGCGAGGGAGGGGGGACCTACAATGAGCAGTTCTTC
TRBV18	TRBD1	TRBJ2-7	14	.	CASSPGQGAYEQYF	TGTGCCAGCTCACCGGGACAGGGGGCCTACGAGCAGTACTTC
TRBV10-3	.	TRBJ2-7	13	.	CAIRKGGGEQQYF	TGTGCCATCAGAAAGGGCGGAGGGGAACAGCAGTACTTC
TRBV19	.	TRBJ1-5	15	.	CASSPLLVSNQPQHF	TGTGCCAGTAGTCCCCTCTTAGTCTCGAATCAGCCCCAGCATTTT
TRBV6-9	.	TRBJ1-1	15	.	CASSYNLGPNTEAFF	TGTGCCAGCAGTTATAATCTGGGCCCGAACACTGAAGCTTTCTTT
TRBV14	.	TRBJ2-7	13	once	CASSQDQGYEQYF	TGTGCCAGCAGCCAAGATCAGGGCTACGAGCAGTACTTC
TRBV19	TRBD1	TRBJ2-7	13	once	CASGDRYSYEQYF	TGTGCCAGTGGGGACAGGTACTCCTACGAGCAGTACTTC
TRBV28	TRBD1	TRBJ1-2	12	.	CASSQGQTGYTF	TGTGCCAGCAGCCAGGGACAGACTGGCTACACCTTC
TRBV7-2	TRBD1	TRBJ1-5	15	.	CASSPQQGGNQPQHF	TGTGCCAGCAGCCCACAACAGGGGGGCAATCAGCCCCAGCATTTT
TRBV29-1	TRBD2	TRBJ2-1	14	.	CSVAALAGYNEQFF	TGCAGCGTTGCCGCCCTAGCGGGGTACAATGAGCAGTTCTTC
TRBV7-9	.	TRBJ1-2	13	.	CASSTGQINGYTF	TGTGCCAGCAGCACTGGACAGATTAATGGCTACACCTTC
TRBV3-1/TRBV3-2	.	TRBJ1-1	14	.	CASSQDDWNTEAFF	TGTGCCAGCAGCCAAGATGACTGGAACACTGAAGCTTTCTTT
TRBV18	.	TRBJ1-3	14	.	CASSQGASGNTIYF	TGTGCCAGCTCCCAAGGGGCTAGTGGAAACACCATATATTTT
TRBV5-1	.	TRBJ1-2	16	few	CASSLVSGGRNYGYTF	TGCGCCAGCAGCTTGGTTTCGGGGGGTCGGAACTATGGCTACACCTTC
TRBV12-3/TRBV12-4	TRBD1	TRBJ2-5	13	once	CASTRDRGETQYF	TGTGCCAGCACAAGGGACAGGGGGGAGACCCAGTACTTC
TRBV9	TRBD1	TRBJ1-2	15	.	CASSYEQGEGYGYTF	TGTGCCAGCAGCTATGAACAGGGGGAGGGGTATGGCTACACCTTC
TRBV3-1/TRBV3-2	.	TRBJ1-2	16	.	CASSQDIGAGKDGYTF	TGTGCCAGCAGCCAAGATATTGGGGCAGGGAAAGATGGCTACACCTTC
TRBV5-4	.	TRBJ1-6	15	.	CASSFGQLDNSPLHF	TGTGCCAGCAGCTTTGGACAACTCGATAATTCACCCCTCCACTTT
TRBV6-2/TRBV6-3	TRBD1	TRBJ2-7	15	.	CASSYDPGGTYEQYF	TGTGCCAGCAGTTACGATCCAGGGGGCACCTACGAGCAGTACTTC
TRBV28	TRBD1	TRBJ1-6	17	.	CASSLIRRQGAGPPLHF	TGTGCCAGCAGTTTAATCCGTCGACAGGGGGCAGGTCCACCCCTCCACTTT